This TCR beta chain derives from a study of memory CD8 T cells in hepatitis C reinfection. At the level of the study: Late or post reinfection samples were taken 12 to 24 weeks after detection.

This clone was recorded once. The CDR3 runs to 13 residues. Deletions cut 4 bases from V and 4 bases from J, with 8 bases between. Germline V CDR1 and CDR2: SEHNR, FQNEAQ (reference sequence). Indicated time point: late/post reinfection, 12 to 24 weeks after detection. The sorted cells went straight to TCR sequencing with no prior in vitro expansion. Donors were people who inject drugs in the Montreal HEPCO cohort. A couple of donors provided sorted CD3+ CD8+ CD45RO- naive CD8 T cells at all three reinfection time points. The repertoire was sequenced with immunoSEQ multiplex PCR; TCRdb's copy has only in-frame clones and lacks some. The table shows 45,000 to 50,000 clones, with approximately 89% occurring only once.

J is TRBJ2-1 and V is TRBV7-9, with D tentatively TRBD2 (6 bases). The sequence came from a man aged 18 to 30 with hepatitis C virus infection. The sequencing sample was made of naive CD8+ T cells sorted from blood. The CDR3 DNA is TGTGCCAGCAGCTCACTAGCTTACAATGAGCAGTTCTTC. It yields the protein CASSSLAYNEQFF. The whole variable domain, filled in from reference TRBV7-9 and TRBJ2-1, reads DTGVSQNPRHKITKRGQNVTFRCDPISEHNRLYWYRQTLGQGPEFLTYFQNEAQLEKSRLLSDRFSAERPKGSFSTLEIQRTEQGDSAMYLCASSSLAYNEQFFGPGTRLTVL.